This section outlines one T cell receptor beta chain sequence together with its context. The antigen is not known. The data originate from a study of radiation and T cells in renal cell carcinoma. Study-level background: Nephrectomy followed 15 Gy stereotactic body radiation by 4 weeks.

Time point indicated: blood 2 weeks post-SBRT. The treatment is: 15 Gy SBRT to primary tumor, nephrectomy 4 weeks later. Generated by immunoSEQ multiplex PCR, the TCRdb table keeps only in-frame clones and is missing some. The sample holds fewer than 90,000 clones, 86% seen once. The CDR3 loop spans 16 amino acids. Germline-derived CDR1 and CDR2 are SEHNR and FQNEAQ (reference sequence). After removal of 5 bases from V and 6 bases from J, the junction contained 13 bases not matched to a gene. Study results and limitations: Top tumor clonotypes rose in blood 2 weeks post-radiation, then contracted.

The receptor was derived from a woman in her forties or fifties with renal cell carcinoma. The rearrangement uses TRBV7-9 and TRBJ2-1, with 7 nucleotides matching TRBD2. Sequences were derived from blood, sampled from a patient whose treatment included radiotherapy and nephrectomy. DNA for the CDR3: TGTGCCAGCAGCCCCGAAGAGGGAGGGAGGATCAATGAGCAGTTCTTC. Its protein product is CASSPEEGGRINEQFF. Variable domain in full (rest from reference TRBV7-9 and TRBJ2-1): DTGVSQNPRHKITKRGQNVTFRCDPISEHNRLYWYRQTLGQGPEFLTYFQNEAQLEKSRLLSDRFSAERPKGSFSTLEIQRTEQGDSAMYLCASSPEEGGRINEQFFGPGTRLTVL.